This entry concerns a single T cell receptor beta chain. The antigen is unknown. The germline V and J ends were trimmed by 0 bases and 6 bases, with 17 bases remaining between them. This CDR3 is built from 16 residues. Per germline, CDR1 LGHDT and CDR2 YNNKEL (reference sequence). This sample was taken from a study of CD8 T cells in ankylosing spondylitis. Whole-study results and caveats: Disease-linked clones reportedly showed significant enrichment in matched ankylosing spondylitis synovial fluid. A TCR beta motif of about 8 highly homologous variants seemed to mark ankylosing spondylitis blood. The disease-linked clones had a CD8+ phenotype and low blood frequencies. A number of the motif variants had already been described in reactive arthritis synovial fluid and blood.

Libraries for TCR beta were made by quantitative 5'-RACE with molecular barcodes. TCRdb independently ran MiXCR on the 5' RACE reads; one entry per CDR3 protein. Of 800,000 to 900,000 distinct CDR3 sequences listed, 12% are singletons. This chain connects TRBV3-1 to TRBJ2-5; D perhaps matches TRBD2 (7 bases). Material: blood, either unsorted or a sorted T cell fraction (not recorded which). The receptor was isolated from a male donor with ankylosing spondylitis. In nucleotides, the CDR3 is TGTGCCAGCAGCCAAGATGTGCGGGGGCCCAGACAGACCCAGTACTTC. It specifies CASSQDVRGPRQTQYF.